The 6 T cell receptor beta chains below come from one sample, sequenced in a study of identical twins. One entry per CDR3 protein, called by TCRdb with MiXCR from the 5' RACE reads. The profile shows 400,000 to 550,000 distinct CDR3 sequences, 13% to 15% of them singletons. These data were likewise used in another study, on yellow fever vaccine responses in identical twins.

The source material was CD4+ T cells sorted from blood. These receptors originate from a woman between 18 and 30 years old in good health.

The chain uses TRBV30 and TRBJ2-5; tentative D call: TRBD2 (7 bases). The CDR3 spans 14 residues. Between the trimmed V and J ends, which lost 0 bases and 3 bases, there was a span of 11 bases. CDR1 GTSNPN and CDR2 SVGIG come from the germline V gene (reference sequence). The CDR3 DNA is TGTGCCTGGAGTGTGGGGGGGCAGAAAGAGACCCAGTACTTC. Residues: CAWSVGGQKETQYF. Using reference TRBV30 and TRBJ2-5 for the parts outside the CDR3, the full variable domain is SQTIHQWPATLVQPVGSPLSLECTVEGTSNPNLYWYRQAAGRGLQLLFYSVGIGQISSEVPQNLSASRPQDRQFILSSKKLLLSDSGFYLCAWSVGGQKETQYFGPGTRLLVL.

The CDR3 DNA follows: TGTGCCAGCAGAGCCCGTAAAGAGACCCAGTACTTC. Its protein is CASRARKETQYF. The V and J genes are TRBV2 and TRBJ2-5; D ambiguous. Germline V lookup: CDR1 SNHLY, CDR2 FYNNEI. V lost 6 bases to trimming and J lost 3 bases, with 8 bases between them. There are 12 residues in the CDR3.

The chain uses TRBV7-9 and TRBJ1-3; D remains unclear. Germline-derived CDR1 and CDR2 are SEHNR and FQNEAQ (reference sequence). There are 16 residues in the CDR3. V lost 2 bases to trimming and J lost 1 base, with 12 bases between them. The CDR3 DNA is TGTGCCAGCAGCTTACCTCTTGGGGTTTCTGGAAACACCATATATTTT. Protein sequence: CASSLPLGVSGNTIYF.

The table lists this clonotype with a few counts. The CDR3 loop is CASLSDRANTGELFF. DNA of the CDR3: TGCGCCAGTCTATCGGACAGGGCCAACACCGGGGAGCTGTTTTTT. The J gene is TRBJ2-2, the V gene TRBV5-1; 8 nucleotides line up with TRBD1. With 8 bases clipped from V and 2 bases from J, the junction kept 8 bases outside the gene matches. The length of the CDR3 is 15 residues. Germline V lookup: CDR1 SGHRS, CDR2 YFSETQ.

This clonotype occurred many times. The chain carries TRBV5-1 and TRBJ2-7; TRBD1 agrees at 8 bases. Germline lookup yields CDR1 SGHRS and CDR2 YFSETQ. The CDR3 loop spans 18 amino acids. V shed 2 bases, J shed 6 bases, and the junction held 19 bases outside the gene matches. CDR3 loop: CASSLQHARTGFPGEQYF. The CDR3 DNA reads as TGCGCCAGCAGCTTACAACACGCCAGGACAGGGTTTCCTGGCGAGCAGTACTTC.

The V call is TRBV29-1, the J call TRBJ2-2; D not resolved. Germline CDR1 reads SQVTM; CDR2 reads ANQGSEA. CDR3 length equals 14 residues. With 6 bases removed from V and 5 bases from J, the gap between germline ends came to 16 bases. The CDR3, as DNA: TGCAGCGTCCCTTTCCGGGTGGATACCGGGGAGCTGTTTTTT. Amino acids: CSVPFRVDTGELFF.